This T cell receptor beta chain was identified in a study of T-cell reconstitution after alpha-beta-depleted transplantation in children. This clonotype was counted at least ten times. A library of TCRbeta sequences, prepared with unique molecular identifiers, was generated. MiXCR, run by TCRdb on the PCR reads, gives a single entry per CDR3 protein. The sample holds about 600,000 distinct CDR3 sequences, roughly a tenth seen once. Looked up from germline, CDR1 is SGDLS and CDR2 is YYNGEE. Between the trimmed V and J ends, which lost 1 base and 6 bases, there was a span of 17 bases. This CDR3 is 16 amino acids long.

This receptor was obtained from a human donor who donated a stem cell graft to a child with acute myeloid leukemia. The chain carries TRBV9 and TRBJ2-1, with D uncertain. The material was PBMCs from the stem cell graft donor, obtained from the stem cell graft. The DNA of the CDR3 is TGTGCCAGCAGCGTATCGGGTTCTGGCGCAACCAATGAGCAGTTCTTC. It is translated as CASSVSGSGATNEQFF.